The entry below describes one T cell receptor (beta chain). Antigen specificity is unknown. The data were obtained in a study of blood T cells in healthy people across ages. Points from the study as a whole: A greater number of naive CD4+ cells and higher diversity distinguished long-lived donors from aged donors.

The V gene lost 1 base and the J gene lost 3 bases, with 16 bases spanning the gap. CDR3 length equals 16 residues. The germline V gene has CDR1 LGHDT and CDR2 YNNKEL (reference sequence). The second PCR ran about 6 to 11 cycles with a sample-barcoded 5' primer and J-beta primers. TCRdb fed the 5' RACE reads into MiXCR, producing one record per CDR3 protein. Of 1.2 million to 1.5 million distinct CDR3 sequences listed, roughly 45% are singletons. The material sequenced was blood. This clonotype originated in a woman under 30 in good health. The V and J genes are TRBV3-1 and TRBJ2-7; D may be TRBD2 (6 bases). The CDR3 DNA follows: TGTGCCAGCAGCCAAGGCGGAGGGGTAGCGAGCTACGAGCAGTACTTC. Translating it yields CASSQGGGVASYEQYF.